These T cell receptor beta chains were read from a single sample in a study of OX40 agonist ivuxolimab in advanced cancers. Produced via immunoSEQ multiplex PCR; TCRdb's table is partial and in-frame only. Here the sample spans roughly 66,000 clones, approximately 83% being singletons. The sequences come from CD4+ or CD8+ T cells sorted from blood, collected in a trial of the OX40 agonist ivuxolimab. The receptors were sampled from an adult with an advanced solid tumor such as melanoma, head and neck, liver or kidney cancer. Both conserved end residues are part of each CDR3. The D gene is left open where the match is weak. Size values are once, few and many counts, or a class for expanded clones, and some rows have none.

>NA|TRBV5-1|TRBJ2-3|NA
CASAPDTQYF
TGCGCCAGCGCCCCAGATACGCAGTATTTT
>NA|TRBV6-5|TRBJ1-6|NA
CASSSTRGLNSPLHF
TGTGCCAGCAGTTCTACGCGGGGGCTTAATTCACCCCTCCACTTT
>TRBD1|TRBV11-2|TRBJ1-4|NA
CASSLGDRVKENEKLFF
TGTGCCAGCAGCTTAGGGGACAGGGTTAAGGAAAATGAAAAACTGTTTTTT
>NA|TRBV5-4|TRBJ2-1|once
CASSLELATSSYNEQFF
TGTGCCAGCAGCTTAGAACTAGCCACGAGCTCCTACAATGAGCAGTTCTTC
>NA|TRBV7-3|TRBJ2-1|NA
CASSSASDNEQFF
TGTGCCAGCAGCAGCGCTAGCGACAATGAGCAGTTCTTC
>NA|TRBV6-5|TRBJ2-2|NA
CASTQGGGTGELFF
TGTGCCAGCACCCAGGGAGGGGGCACCGGGGAGCTGTTTTTT
>NA|TRBV10-3|TRBJ1-5|NA
CAISESRQGNQPQHF
TGTGCCATCAGTGAGTCGCGGCAGGGGAATCAGCCCCAGCATTTT
>TRBD1|TRBV5-1|TRBJ2-5|NA
CASSLAGDRGRETQYF
TGCGCCAGCAGCTTGGCCGGGGACAGGGGGCGAGAGACCCAGTACTTC
>NA|TRBV29-1|TRBJ1-5|NA
CSVGQGSDQPQHF
TGCAGCGTCGGCCAAGGGTCGGACCAGCCCCAGCATTTT
>TRBD1|TRBV7-2|TRBJ1-5|NA
CASSPRDRGGQPQHF
TGTGCCAGCAGCCCGAGGGACAGGGGAGGACAGCCCCAGCATTTT
>NA|TRBV2|TRBJ2-7|medium-sized
CASRGGRQNYEQYF
TGTGCCAGCAGGGGGGGCAGGCAGAACTACGAGCAGTACTTC
>NA|TRBV15|TRBJ1-6|NA
CATSSYRTGDLHF
TGTGCCACCAGCAGCTATAGGACCGGGGATCTCCACTTT
>TRBD2|TRBV7-9|TRBJ2-1|NA
CASSLPGTSGSYNEQFF
TGTGCCAGCAGCTTACCTGGGACTAGCGGATCCTACAATGAGCAGTTCTTC
>TRBD2|TRBV6-4|TRBJ2-3|NA
CASRASGNTDTQYF
TGTGCCAGCAGGGCTAGCGGGAACACAGATACGCAGTATTTT
>NA|TRBV6-1|TRBJ2-1|once
CASSGYPGNEQFF
TGTGCCAGCAGTGGGTACCCCGGGAATGAGCAGTTCTTC
>NA|TRBV11-2|TRBJ2-7|NA
CASSLVALGEQYF
TGTGCCAGCAGCTTAGTCGCCCTAGGCGAGCAGTACTTC
>NA|TRBV5-1|TRBJ2-1|NA
CASSLEMRQKWFF
TGCGCCAGCAGCTTGGAGATGAGACAGAAGTGGTTCTTC
>NA|TRBV5-1|TRBJ2-5|NA
CASSLAWGGPQETQYF
TGCGCCAGCAGCTTGGCGTGGGGGGGCCCCCAAGAGACCCAGTACTTC
>NA|TRBV19|TRBJ2-1|NA
CASSRTNNEQFF
TGTGCCAGTAGTCGGACTAACAATGAGCAGTTCTTC
>NA|TRBV7-8|TRBJ2-1|NA
CASSTSRGAGLNEQFF
TGTGCCAGCAGCACCTCTCGGGGAGCGGGTCTCAATGAGCAGTTCTTC
>NA|TRBV7-2|TRBJ1-2|NA
CASSPLLNYGYTF
TGTGCCAGCAGCCCTCTCCTTAACTATGGCTACACCTTC
>NA|TRBV30|TRBJ2-3|NA
CAWSYLTHDTQYF
TGTGCCTGGAGCTACCTGACCCATGATACGCAGTATTTT
>NA|TRBV6-1|TRBJ2-1|NA
CASSKHRTNEQFF
TGTGCCAGCAGTAAACATAGAACCAATGAGCAGTTCTTC
>NA|TRBV7-9|TRBJ1-5|NA
CASSLRGNQPQHF
TGTGCCAGCAGCTTACGCGGCAATCAGCCCCAGCATTTT
>NA|TRBV20-1|TRBJ2-1|NA
CSATSYNEQFF
TGCAGTGCTACGTCTTACAATGAGCAGTTCTTC
>NA|TRBV10-2|TRBJ1-5|NA
CASSEVLGHQPQHF
TGCGCCAGCAGTGAGGTGCTAGGGCATCAGCCCCAGCATTTT
>NA|TRBV7-3|TRBJ2-5|NA
CASSLKGSPETQYF
TGTGCCAGCAGCTTAAAGGGCAGCCCAGAGACCCAGTACTTC
>TRBD2|TRBV5-1|TRBJ2-3|NA
CASSLARGLASRGGTDTQYF
TGCGCCAGCAGCTTGGCCAGGGGACTAGCGTCCCGGGGGGGCACAGATACGCAGTATTTT
>NA|TRBV19|TRBJ1-6|NA
CASSIRESPLHF
TGTGCCAGTAGTATAAGAGAGTCACCCCTCCACTTT
>NA|TRBV2|TRBJ2-5|NA
CASKKGSIVTETQYF
TGTGCCAGCAAAAAGGGGTCAATTGTAACAGAGACCCAGTACTTC
>NA|TRBV6-5|TRBJ1-2|once
CASSANSYGYTF
TGTGCCAGCAGCGCGAATAGCTATGGCTACACCTTC
>TRBD1|TRBV30|TRBJ1-3|NA
CAWSGTGVGGNTIYF
TGTGCCTGGAGTGGGACAGGGGTAGGTGGAAACACCATATATTTT
>NA|TRBV7-2|TRBJ1-4|NA
CASSLVPGGEKLFF
TGTGCCAGCAGCTTAGTCCCCGGGGGAGAAAAACTGTTTTTT
>NA|TRBV6-6|TRBJ1-4|NA
CASSYGVGFTNEKLFF
TGTGCCAGCAGTTACGGGGTTGGTTTTACTAATGAAAAACTGTTTTTT
>NA|TRBV27|TRBJ1-2|NA
CASSIDGYYGYTF
TGTGCCAGCAGTATCGACGGATACTATGGCTACACCTTC
>TRBD1|TRBV10-3|TRBJ1-1|NA
CAISGQPVGGTEAFF
TGTGCCATCTCGGGACAGCCGGTCGGGGGCACTGAAGCTTTCTTT
>NA|TRBV5-6|TRBJ1-1|NA
CASSPGLISPEAFF
TGTGCCAGCAGCCCCGGACTAATCAGTCCTGAAGCTTTCTTT
>NA|TRBV9|TRBJ1-3|NA
CASSVATDSGNTIYF
TGTGCCAGCAGCGTAGCCACAGACTCCGGAAACACCATATATTTT
>TRBD1|TRBV7-8|TRBJ2-5|NA
CASSLGTGTETQYF
TGTGCCAGCAGCTTAGGGACAGGCACCGAGACCCAGTACTTC
>NA|TRBV11-2|TRBJ2-7|once
CASSPGRGADRSYEQYF
TGTGCCAGCAGCCCCGGGCGCGGAGCGGACCGCTCCTACGAGCAGTACTTC
>NA|TRBV6-1|TRBJ1-5|NA
CASSEVNQPQHF
TGTGCCAGCAGTGAAGTTAATCAGCCCCAGCATTTT
>TRBD2|TRBV5-1|TRBJ2-3|NA
CASSGGLAGFVDTQYF
TGCGCCAGCAGCGGGGGACTAGCGGGGTTTGTAGATACGCAGTATTTT
>NA|TRBV19|TRBJ1-2|few
CASSTPRPGRIGYTF
TGTGCCAGTAGTACTCCCCGGCCAGGGAGGATTGGCTACACCTTC
>TRBD1|TRBV27|TRBJ1-1|NA
CASSLSLRGRSTEAFF
TGTGCCAGCAGTTTGTCGCTAAGGGGGCGTAGCACTGAAGCTTTCTTT
>TRBD1|TRBV2|TRBJ2-2|once
CASRTTGGGKTGELFF
TGTGCCAGCAGAACAACAGGGGGCGGGAAGACCGGGGAGCTGTTTTTT
>TRBD1|TRBV27|TRBJ1-1|NA
CASSHFGAGGFSTEAFF
TGTGCCAGCAGTCACTTCGGGGCAGGGGGTTTCAGCACTGAAGCTTTCTTT
>NA|TRBV5-5|TRBJ2-3|NA
CASSLAVGNPDTQYF
TGTGCCAGCAGCTTGGCCGTGGGAAACCCAGATACGCAGTATTTT
>TRBD1|TRBV6-1|TRBJ2-5|NA
CASGRGSQETQYF
TGTGCCAGCGGCAGGGGGAGTCAAGAGACCCAGTACTTC